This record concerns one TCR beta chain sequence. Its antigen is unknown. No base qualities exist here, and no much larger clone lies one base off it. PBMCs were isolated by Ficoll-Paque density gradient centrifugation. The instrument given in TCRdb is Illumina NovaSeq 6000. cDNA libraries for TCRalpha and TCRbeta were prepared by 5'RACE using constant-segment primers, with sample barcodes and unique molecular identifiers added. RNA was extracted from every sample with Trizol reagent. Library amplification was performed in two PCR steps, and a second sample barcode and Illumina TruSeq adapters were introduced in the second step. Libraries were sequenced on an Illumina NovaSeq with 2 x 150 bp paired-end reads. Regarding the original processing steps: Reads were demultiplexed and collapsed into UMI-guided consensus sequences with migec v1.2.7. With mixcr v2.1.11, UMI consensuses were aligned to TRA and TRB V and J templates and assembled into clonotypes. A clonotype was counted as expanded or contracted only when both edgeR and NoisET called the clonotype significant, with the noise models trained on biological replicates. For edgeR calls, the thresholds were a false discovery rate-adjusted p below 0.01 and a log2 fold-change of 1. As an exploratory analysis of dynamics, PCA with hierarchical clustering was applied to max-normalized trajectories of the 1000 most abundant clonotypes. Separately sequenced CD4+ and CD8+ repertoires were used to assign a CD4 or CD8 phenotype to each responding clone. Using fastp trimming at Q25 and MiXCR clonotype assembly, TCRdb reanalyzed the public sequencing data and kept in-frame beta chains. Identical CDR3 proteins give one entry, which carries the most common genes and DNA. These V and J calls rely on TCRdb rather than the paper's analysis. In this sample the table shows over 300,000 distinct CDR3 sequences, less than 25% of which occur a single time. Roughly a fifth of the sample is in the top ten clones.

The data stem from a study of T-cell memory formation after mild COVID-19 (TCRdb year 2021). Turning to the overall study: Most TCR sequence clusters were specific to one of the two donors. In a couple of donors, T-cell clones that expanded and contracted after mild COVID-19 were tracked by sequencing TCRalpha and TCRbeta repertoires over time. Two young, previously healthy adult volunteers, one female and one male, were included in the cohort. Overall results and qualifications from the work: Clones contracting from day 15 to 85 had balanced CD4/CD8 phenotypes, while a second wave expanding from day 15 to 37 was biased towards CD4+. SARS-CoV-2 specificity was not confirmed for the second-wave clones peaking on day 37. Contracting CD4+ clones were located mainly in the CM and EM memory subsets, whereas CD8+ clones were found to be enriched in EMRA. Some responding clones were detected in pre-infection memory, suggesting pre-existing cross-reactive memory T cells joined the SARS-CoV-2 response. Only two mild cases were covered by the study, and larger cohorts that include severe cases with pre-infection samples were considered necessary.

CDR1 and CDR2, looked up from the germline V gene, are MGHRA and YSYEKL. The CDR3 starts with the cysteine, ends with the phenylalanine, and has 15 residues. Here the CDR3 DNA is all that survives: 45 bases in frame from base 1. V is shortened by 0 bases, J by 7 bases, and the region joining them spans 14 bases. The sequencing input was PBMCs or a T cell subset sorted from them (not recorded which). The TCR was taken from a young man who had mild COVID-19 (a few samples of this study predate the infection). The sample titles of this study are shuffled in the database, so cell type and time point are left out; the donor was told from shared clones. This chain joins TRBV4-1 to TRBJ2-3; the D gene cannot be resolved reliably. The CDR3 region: CASSQDLDGLYTQYF. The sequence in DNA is TGCGCCAGCAGCCAAGATCTGGACGGGCTCTATACGCAGTATTTT.